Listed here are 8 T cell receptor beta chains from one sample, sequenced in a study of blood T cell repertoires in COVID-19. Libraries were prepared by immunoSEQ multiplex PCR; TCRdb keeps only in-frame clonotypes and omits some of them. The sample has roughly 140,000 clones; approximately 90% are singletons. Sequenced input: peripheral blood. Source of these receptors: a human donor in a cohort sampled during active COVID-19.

CDR3 sequence: CASSTPGAISGANVLTF. CDR3 nucleotides: TGTGCCAGTAGTACCCCAGGGGCCATCTCTGGGGCCAACGTCCTGACTTTC. The chain joins TRBV19 to TRBJ2-6, with a possible D match to TRBD1 (6 bases). The V and J ends lost 4 bases and 0 bases respectively, with 13 bases between them. CDR1 is LNHDA, CDR2 SQIVND, per germline (reference sequence). The CDR3 extends over 17 amino acids.

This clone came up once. In nucleotides, the CDR3 is TGTGCCAGCAGCCACCCGGGACAGCACTCCTACGAGCAGTACTTC. Protein product: CASSHPGQHSYEQYF. The gene calls are TRBV5-4 and TRBJ2-7; 7 positions agree with TRBD1. The ends lost 4 bases at V and 0 bases at J; junction bases unmatched: 7. The CDR3 has 15 residues. Germline CDR1 reads SGHNT; CDR2 reads YYREEE (reference sequence).

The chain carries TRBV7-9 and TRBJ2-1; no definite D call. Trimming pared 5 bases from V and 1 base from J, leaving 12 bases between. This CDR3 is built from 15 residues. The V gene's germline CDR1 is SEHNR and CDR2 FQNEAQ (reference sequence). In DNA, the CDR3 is TGTGCCAGCAGCCAGTCAGAACAGTCCTACAATGAGCAGTTCTTC. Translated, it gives CASSQSEQSYNEQFF.

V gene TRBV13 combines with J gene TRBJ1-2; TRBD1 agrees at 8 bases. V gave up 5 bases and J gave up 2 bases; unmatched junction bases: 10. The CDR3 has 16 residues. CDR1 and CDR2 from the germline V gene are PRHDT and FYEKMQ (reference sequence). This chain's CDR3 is CASSIAQGAQNYGYTF. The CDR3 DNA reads TGTGCCAGCAGCATCGCGCAGGGGGCACAAAACTATGGCTACACCTTC.

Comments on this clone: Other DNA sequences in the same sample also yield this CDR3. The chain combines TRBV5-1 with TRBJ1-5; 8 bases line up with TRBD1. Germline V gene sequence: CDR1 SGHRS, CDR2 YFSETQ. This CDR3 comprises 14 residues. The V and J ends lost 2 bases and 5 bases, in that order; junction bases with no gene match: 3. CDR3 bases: TGCGCCAGCAGCTTAGGACAGGGAGATCAGCCCCAGCATTTT. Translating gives CASSLGQGDQPQHF.

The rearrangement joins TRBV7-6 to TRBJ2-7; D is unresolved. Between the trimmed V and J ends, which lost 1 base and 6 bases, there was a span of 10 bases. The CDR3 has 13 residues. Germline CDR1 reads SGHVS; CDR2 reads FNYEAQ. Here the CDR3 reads CASSLDLPGEQYF. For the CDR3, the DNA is TGTGCCAGCAGCTTAGACCTACCGGGCGAGCAGTACTTC.

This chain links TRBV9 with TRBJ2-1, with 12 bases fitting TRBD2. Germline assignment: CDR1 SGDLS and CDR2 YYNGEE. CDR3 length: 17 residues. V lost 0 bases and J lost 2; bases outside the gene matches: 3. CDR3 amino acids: CASSVGASGGAYNEQFF. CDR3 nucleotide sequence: TGTGCCAGCAGCGTAGGGGCTAGCGGGGGGGCCTACAATGAGCAGTTCTTC.

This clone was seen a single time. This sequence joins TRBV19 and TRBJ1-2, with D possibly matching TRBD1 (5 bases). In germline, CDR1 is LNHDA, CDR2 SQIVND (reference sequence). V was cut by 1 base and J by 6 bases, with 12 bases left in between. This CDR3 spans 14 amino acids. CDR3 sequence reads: CASSIVGRANGYTF. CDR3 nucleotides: TGTGCCAGTAGTATAGTAGGCAGGGCAAATGGCTACACCTTC.